This T cell receptor beta chain was retrieved from a study of T-cell memory formation after mild COVID-19. This CDR3 is 14 amino acids long. The germline gives CDR1 ENHRY, CDR2 SYGVKD. With 2 bases removed from V and 4 bases from J, the gap between germline ends came to 11 bases. TCRdb re-derived calls from the 5' RACE reads in MiXCR, one entry per CDR3 protein. The sample holds under 300,000 distinct CDR3 sequences, roughly 9.4% seen once. This TCR derives from a man between 18 and 35 years old who had mild COVID-19 (a few samples of this study predate the infection). Cell type and time point are not known. The sequenced sample consisted of PBMCs or a T cell subset sorted from them (not recorded which). The rearrangement uses TRBV10-3 and TRBJ1-2; D is possibly TRBD1 (5 bases). CDR3 sequence (DNA): TGTGCCATCAGTGAGGGGCGGGGGAGCTATGGCTACACCTTC. Protein: CAISEGRGSYGYTF.